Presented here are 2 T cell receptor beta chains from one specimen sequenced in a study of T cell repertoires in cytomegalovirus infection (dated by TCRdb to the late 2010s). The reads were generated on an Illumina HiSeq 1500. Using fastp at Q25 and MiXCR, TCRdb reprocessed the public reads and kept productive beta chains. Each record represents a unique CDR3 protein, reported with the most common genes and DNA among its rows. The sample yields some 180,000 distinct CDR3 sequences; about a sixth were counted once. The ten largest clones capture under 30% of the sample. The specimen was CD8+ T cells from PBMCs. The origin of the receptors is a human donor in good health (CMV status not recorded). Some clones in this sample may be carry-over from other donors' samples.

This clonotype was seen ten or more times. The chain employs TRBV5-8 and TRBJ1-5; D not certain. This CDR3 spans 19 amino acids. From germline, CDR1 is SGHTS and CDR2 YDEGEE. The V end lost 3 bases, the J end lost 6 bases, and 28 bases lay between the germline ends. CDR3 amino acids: CASSSGAEVGLLAGQPQHF. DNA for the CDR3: TGTGCCAGCAGCTCAGGAGCCGAAGTCGGACTCCTTGCGGGTCAGCCCCAGCATTTT.

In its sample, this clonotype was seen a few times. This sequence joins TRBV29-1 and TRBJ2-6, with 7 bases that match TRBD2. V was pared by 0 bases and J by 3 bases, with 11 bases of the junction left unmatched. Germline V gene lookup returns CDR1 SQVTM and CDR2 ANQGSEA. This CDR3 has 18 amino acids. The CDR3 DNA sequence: TGCAGCGTTGAAGATCGGGGGGATCGGTCCCTTGGGGCCAACGTCCTGACTTTC. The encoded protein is CSVEDRGDRSLGANVLTF.